The subject of this entry is one TCR beta chain. Its antigen remains unknown. This entry comes from a study of post-analysis software for immune sequencing data. Study background: Secondary progressive, relapsing-remitting and progressive-relapsing multiple sclerosis were among the included disease courses.

Unique molecular identifiers had been added to the TCR beta cDNA libraries. There were 1 to 10 million T cells, and 510,000 or so cDNA molecules came from them. TCRdb called the PCR reads again in MiXCR, with one record for every CDR3 protein. In the table there are roughly 800,000 distinct CDR3 sequences, just under 30% of which are singletons. Germline CDR1 ENHRY, CDR2 SYGVKD. The CDR3 length is 15 residues. Study-level results: Five TRBV segments, including TRBV5-6, TRBV5-1 and TRBV20-1, were more frequent in patients than controls. A significant reduction in normalized Chao1 diversity was observed in multiple sclerosis patients versus controls.

The clonotype originates from a girl under 18 with multiple sclerosis. The sample comprised blood. J is TRBJ2-4 and V is TRBV10-3, with 8 bases aligning to TRBD1. The end of the DNA is better explained by TRBJ2-7, so the J call may be wrong. CDR3 bases: TGTGCCATCAGTAAGCCAGGGGGCGGCTCCTACGAGCAGTACTTC. This encodes CAISKPGGGSYEQYF.